The clone carrying this TCR beta chain was recorded a few times. Its antigen is not known. With 60 Vbeta and 13 Jbeta primers, the PCR was carried out. Sequenced by immunoSEQ multiplex PCR; TCRdb stores in-frame clones only, minus some. Of under 150,000 clones listed, around 78% are singletons. The data were obtained in a study of cytomegalovirus exposure and HLA in healthy donors. The ends were cut back, 5 bases at V and 1 base at J, with 9 bases in the middle. The CDR3 covers 13 residues. Germline values: CDR1 MNHEY, CDR2 SMNVEV (reference sequence). Study conclusions and caveats: Under in vitro conditions, three CMV-associated chains were confirmed as specific for CMV antigens. For most TCR beta V segments, an earlier analysis put the productive rate at about 87% or about 30% of the time.

Sequenced: PBMCs. The receptor was derived from a woman aged 40 to 50 in good health and CMV-seropositive. The V gene is TRBV27, the J gene TRBJ2-7, with D unclear. CDR3 in amino acids: CASSPTYSYEQYF. The CDR3 DNA reads as TGTGCCAGCAGTCCCACATATTCCTACGAGCAGTACTTC.